Reported below is one T cell receptor beta chain. This specimen belongs to a study of T cells in Graves' hyperthyroidism and ophthalmopathy. The source material, RNA transcripts, was used to amplify TCR beta CDR3 regions. A first-round RT-PCR of the TCR CDR3 used the HTBI primer set. Using its own MiXCR run on the multiplex PCR reads, TCRdb lists one record per CDR3 protein. The top ten clones hold more than 7% of a sample with about 840,000 distinct CDR3 sequences, 38% of them seen once. Patients were aged 18 to 65, had disease duration under 2 months, and had newly diagnosed hyperthyroidism. Any patient presenting with uncontrolled infection, other autoimmune disease, pregnancy or lactation was left out. Extraction of PBMCs used under 13 ml of fresh peripheral blood. V lost 7 bases to trimming and J lost 2 bases, with 15 bases between them. CDR3 length: 14 amino acids. The germline gives CDR1 SGHTA, CDR2 FQGNSA.

The sample was blood. This sequence originates from a man aged 18 to 29 with Graves' hyperthyroidism. The J gene is TRBJ2-7, the V gene TRBV7-2, with D possibly matching TRBD2 (7 bases). The CDR3, as DNA: TGTGCCAGCACCGAAAGGGGGGGGGCCTACGAGCAGTACTTC. Encoded protein: CASTERGGAYEQYF.